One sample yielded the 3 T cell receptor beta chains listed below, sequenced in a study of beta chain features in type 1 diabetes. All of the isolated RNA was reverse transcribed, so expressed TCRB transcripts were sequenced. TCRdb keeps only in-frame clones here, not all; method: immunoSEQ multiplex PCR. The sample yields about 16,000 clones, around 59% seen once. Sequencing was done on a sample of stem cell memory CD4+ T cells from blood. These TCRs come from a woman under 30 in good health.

The CDR3 coding sequence is TGTGCCAGCCGAAGGCGACAGGGGGCTAACACTGAAGCTTTCTTT. Amino acids: CASRRRQGANTEAFF. J is TRBJ1-1 and V is TRBV21-1; TRBD1 is taken as the D call from the table, unchecked against the DNA. TRBV21-1 is noted as a pseudogene. This CDR3 is 15 amino acids long.

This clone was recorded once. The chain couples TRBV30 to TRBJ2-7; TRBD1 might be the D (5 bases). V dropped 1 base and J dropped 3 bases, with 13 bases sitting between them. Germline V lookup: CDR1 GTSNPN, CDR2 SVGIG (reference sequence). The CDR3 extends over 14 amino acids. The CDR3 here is CAWSARGYFYEQYF. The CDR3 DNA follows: TGTGCCTGGAGTGCAAGGGGCTACTTCTACGAGCAGTACTTC.

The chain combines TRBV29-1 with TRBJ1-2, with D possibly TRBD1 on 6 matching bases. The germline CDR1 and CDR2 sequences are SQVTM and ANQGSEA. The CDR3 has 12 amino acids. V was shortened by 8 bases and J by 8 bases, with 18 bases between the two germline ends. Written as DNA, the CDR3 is TGCAGCTATAGGACAGTAGTCGTGGGCTACACCTTC. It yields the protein CSYRTVVVGYTF.